A single T cell receptor beta chain is shown here with its context. The antigen is not known. This sample was included in a study of T cells in localized non-small cell lung cancer. Whole-study findings and limits: Without multi-region sequencing, intratumor heterogeneity could not be excluded.

Assay: immunoSEQ multiplex PCR; the TCRdb copy retains only in-frame clones and omits some. The sample records about 26,000 clones, 88% being singletons. Trimming cost V 5 bases and J 10 bases; bases outside gene matches: 14. The CDR3 is 15 amino acids. The germline CDR1 and CDR2 sequences are SEHNR and FQNEAQ (reference sequence). This material consisted of peripheral blood, taken before any cancer treatment. The V gene is TRBV7-9, the J gene TRBJ2-1; the match to TRBD1 covers 7 bases. This TCR came from a female donor over 55 with stage II squamous cell lung carcinoma. CDR3: CASSLRTGGDREQFF. DNA for the CDR3: TGTGCCAGCAGCCTACGGACAGGCGGAGATCGAGAGCAGTTCTTC.